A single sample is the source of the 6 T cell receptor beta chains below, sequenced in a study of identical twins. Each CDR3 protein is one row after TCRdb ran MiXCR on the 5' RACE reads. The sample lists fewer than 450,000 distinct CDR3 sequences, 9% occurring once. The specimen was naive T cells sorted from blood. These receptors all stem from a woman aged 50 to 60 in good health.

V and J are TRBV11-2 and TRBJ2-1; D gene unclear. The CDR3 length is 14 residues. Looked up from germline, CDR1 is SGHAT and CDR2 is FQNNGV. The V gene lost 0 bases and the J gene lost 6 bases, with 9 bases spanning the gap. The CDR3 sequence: CASSLEADGNEQFF. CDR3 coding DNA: TGTGCCAGCAGCTTAGAGGCCGATGGCAATGAGCAGTTCTTC.

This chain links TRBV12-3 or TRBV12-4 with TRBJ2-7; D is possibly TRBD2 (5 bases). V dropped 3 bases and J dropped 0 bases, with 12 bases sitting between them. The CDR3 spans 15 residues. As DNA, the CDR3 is TGTGCCAGCAGTTTCAGCGGTAAGAGCTCCTACGAGCAGTACTTC. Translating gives CASSFSGKSSYEQYF.

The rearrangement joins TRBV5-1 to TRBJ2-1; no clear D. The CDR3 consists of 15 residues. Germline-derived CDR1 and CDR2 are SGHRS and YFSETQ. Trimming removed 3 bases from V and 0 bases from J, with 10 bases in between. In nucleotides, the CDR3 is TGCGCCAGCAGCTCAGACACGGGCTCCTACAATGAGCAGTTCTTC. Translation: CASSSDTGSYNEQFF.

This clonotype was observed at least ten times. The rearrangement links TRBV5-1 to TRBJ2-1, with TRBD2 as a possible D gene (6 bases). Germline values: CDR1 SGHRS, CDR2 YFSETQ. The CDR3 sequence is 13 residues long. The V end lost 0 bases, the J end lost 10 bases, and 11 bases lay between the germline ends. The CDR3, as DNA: TGCGCCAGCAGCTTGGCGAGGGGAGGCGAGCAGTTCTTC. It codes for CASSLARGGEQFF.

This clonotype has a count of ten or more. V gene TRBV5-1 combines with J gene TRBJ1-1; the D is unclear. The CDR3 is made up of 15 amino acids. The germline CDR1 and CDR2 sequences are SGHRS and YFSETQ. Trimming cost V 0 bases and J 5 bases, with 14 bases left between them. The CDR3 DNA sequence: TGCGCCAGCAGCTTGGTTACGGGGATTGGAACTGAAGCTTTCTTT. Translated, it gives CASSLVTGIGTEAFF.

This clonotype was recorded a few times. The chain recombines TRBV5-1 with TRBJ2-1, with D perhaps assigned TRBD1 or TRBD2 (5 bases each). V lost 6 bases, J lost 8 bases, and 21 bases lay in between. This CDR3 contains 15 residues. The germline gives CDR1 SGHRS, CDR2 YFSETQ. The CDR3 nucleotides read TGCGCCAGCACCCCGGCTGGGACCCTCCTGGATGAGCAGTTCTTC. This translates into CASTPAGTLLDEQFF.